Below are 23 T cell receptor beta chains sequenced from a single sample in a study of control samples from healthy donors and cancer patients. Sequenced by immunoSEQ multiplex PCR; TCRdb stores in-frame clones only, minus some. The data hold fewer than 95,000 clones, with 75% to 95% observed a single time. Sequenced material: blood. The origin of the receptors is a man younger than 45 in good health.

This rearrangement joins TRBV4-3 to TRBJ1-4; TRBD1 agrees at 10 bases. CDR3 length equals 15 residues. The ends lost 2 bases at V and 8 bases at J; junction bases unmatched: 5. From germline, CDR1 is LGHNA and CDR2 YSLEER. CDR3 region: CASSQKDRGKEKLFF. The CDR3 coding sequence is TGCGCCAGCAGCCAAAAGGACAGGGGGAAGGAAAAACTGTTTTTT.

J is TRBJ2-1 and V is TRBV5-4; 8 nucleotides match TRBD1. Germline trimming cut 7 bases from V and 3 bases from J; bases unmatched to any gene: 9. CDR1 is SGHNT, CDR2 YYREEE, per germline (reference sequence). The CDR3 loop spans 15 amino acids. CDR3 in amino acids: CASAEGGQGYNEQFF. The DNA of the CDR3 is TGTGCCAGCGCCGAGGGAGGACAGGGCTACAATGAGCAGTTCTTC.

As DNA, the CDR3 is TGTGCCAGCAGCTTTGGAGGGAACGAGCAGTACTTC. Protein product: CASSFGGNEQYF. This chain connects TRBV5-6 to TRBJ2-7; TRBD2 is a possible D gene (6 bases). Germline loops: CDR1 SGHDT, CDR2 YYEEEE. This CDR3 has 12 residues. The ends were cut back, 2 bases at V and 5 bases at J, with 8 bases in the middle. Based on the CDR3 plus reference TRBV5-6 and TRBJ2-7, the full variable domain is DAGVTQSPTHLIKTRGQQVTLRCSPKSGHDTVSWYQQALGQGPQFIFQYYEEEERQRGNFPDRFSGHQFPNYSSELNVNALLLGDSALYLCASSFGGNEQYFGPGTRLTVT.

In its sample, this clone was seen a few times. The chain couples TRBV4-2 to TRBJ2-7; the match to TRBD2 covers 8 bases. The V and J ends lost 2 bases and 3 bases, in that order; junction bases with no gene match: 12. The germline gives CDR1 LGHNA, CDR2 YNFKEQ. There are 17 residues in the CDR3. CDR3 protein: CASSQNPPGLGDYEQYF. The CDR3 bases are TGTGCCAGCAGCCAAAACCCCCCGGGACTAGGGGACTACGAGCAGTACTTC.

V and J are TRBV14 and TRBJ1-6; a weak D match, TRBD1 (5 bases). The CDR3 is 16 amino acids. Between the trimmed V and J ends, which lost 1 base and 5 bases, there was a span of 12 bases. The V gene's germline CDR1 is SGHDN and CDR2 FVKESK. Here the CDR3 reads CASSQVGDGNNSPLHF. DNA for the CDR3: TGTGCCAGCAGCCAAGTAGGGGACGGAAATAATTCACCCCTCCACTTT.

The chain recombines TRBV6-1 with TRBJ2-5, with D uncertain. V gave up 0 bases and J gave up 4 bases, with 3 bases separating them. CDR1 is MNHNS, CDR2 SASEGT, per germline. This CDR3 is 12 amino acids long. The CDR3 here is CASSEAVETQYF. The CDR3 DNA sequence: TGTGCCAGCAGTGAAGCCGTAGAGACCCAGTACTTC.

This chain connects TRBV6-1 to TRBJ1-3; perhaps TRBD1 as D (5 bases). V lost 3 bases and J 3 bases, leaving 18 bases between the germline ends. CDR1 is MNHNS and CDR2 is SASEGT in the germline V gene. The CDR3 runs 17 residues. The CDR3 DNA sequence: TGTGCCAGCAGTGATAGTGTAGGGGACGTAGGTGGAAACACCATATATTTT. The encoded protein is CASSDSVGDVGGNTIYF.

The chain couples TRBV11-2 to TRBJ1-5; tentatively, D is TRBD1 (6 bases). Trimming left V 1 base short and J 4 bases short, with 11 bases between. Germline V gene lookup returns CDR1 SGHAT and CDR2 FQNNGV. This CDR3 is 15 amino acids long. In nucleotides, the CDR3 is TGTGCCAGCAGCTTAGGGACAGCCCAAAATCAGCCCCAGCATTTT. Translating gives CASSLGTAQNQPQHF.

In its sample, this clone was seen once. The gene calls are TRBV9 and TRBJ1-1; D possibly corresponds to TRBD1 (6 bases). Looked up from germline, CDR1 is SGDLS and CDR2 is YYNGEE. This CDR3 has 16 amino acids. The V end lost 2 bases, the J end lost 2 bases, and 16 bases lay between the germline ends. CDR3 protein: CASSVASGTHNTEAFF. CDR3 nucleotides: TGTGCCAGCAGCGTGGCCTCCGGGACACATAACACTGAAGCTTTCTTT.

This clone was seen a single time. The chain links TRBV7-3 to TRBJ2-7; D is unclear. The CDR3 extends over 13 amino acids. Trimming shortened V by 5 bases and J by 0 bases, and 8 bases separated the two germline ends. Looked up from germline, CDR1 is SGHTA and CDR2 is FQGTGA. CDR3 sequence: CASSADNSYEQYF. CDR3 in DNA: TGTGCCAGCAGCGCCGACAACTCCTACGAGCAGTACTTC.

The gene calls are TRBV5-1 and TRBJ2-7; 7 bases fit TRBD1. This CDR3 region has 15 residues. V lost 4 bases, J lost 6 bases, and 13 bases stayed unmatched. The germline V gene encodes CDR1 SGHRS and CDR2 YFSETQ. As DNA, the CDR3 is TGCGCCAGCAGCCGAACGACAGGGATACAGGGCGAGCAGTACTTC. Translation gives CASSRTTGIQGEQYF.

This chain connects TRBV6-6 to TRBJ2-1; TRBD2 matches at 12 bases. Germline CDR1 is MNHNY and CDR2 is SVGAGI (reference sequence). J gave up 3 bases and V 7 bases, and 7 bases lay outside the gene matches. This CDR3 spans 16 amino acids. CDR3 DNA sequence: TGTGCCAGCACTTATGGACTAGCGGGATACTACAATGAGCAGTTCTTC. It is translated as CASTYGLAGYYNEQFF.

The rearrangement joins TRBV28 to TRBJ1-2, with TRBD1 identical over 10 bases. The V and J ends lost 4 bases and 6 bases, in that order; junction bases with no gene match: 14. Germline CDR1 MDHEN, CDR2 SYDVKM. There are 17 residues in the CDR3. CDR3 bases: TGTGCCAGCAGTTCGGAGTCACTGGGACAGGGGCGGAATGGCTACACCTTC. Its translation is CASSSESLGQGRNGYTF.

The chain employs TRBV9 and TRBJ1-5, with D maybe TRBD1 (5 bases). Trimming left V 0 bases short and J 0 bases short, with 7 bases between. CDR1 and CDR2 from the germline V gene are SGDLS and YYNGEE. The CDR3 is 15 residues long. CDR3 coding DNA: TGTGCCAGCAGCGTAGGACAGCATAGCAATCAGCCCCAGCATTTT. This codes for CASSVGQHSNQPQHF.

This clone was detected only once. This chain connects TRBV5-6 to TRBJ1-6; D may be TRBD1 (6 bases). Germline CDR1 SGHDT, CDR2 YYEEEE. The length of the CDR3 is 14 residues. The V and J ends lost 0 bases and 10 bases respectively, with 11 bases between them. CDR3 sequence reads: CASSLASGQSPLHF. CDR3 bases: TGTGCCAGCAGCTTGGCTTCCGGACAGTCACCCCTCCACTTT.

The chain uses TRBV7-9 and TRBJ1-5, with TRBD1 identical over 7 bases. The length of the CDR3 is 15 residues. The V and J ends lost 3 bases and 3 bases, in that order; junction bases with no gene match: 5. Germline CDR1 SEHNR, CDR2 FQNEAQ (reference sequence). The CDR3 is CASSFVGTVNQPQHF. CDR3 DNA: TGTGCCAGCAGCTTCGTAGGGACAGTCAATCAGCCCCAGCATTTT.

This clone turned up a few times. The J gene is TRBJ1-6, the V gene TRBV18, with a tentative D call TRBD1 (5 bases). The V end was cut by 3 bases, the J end by 8 bases, with 17 bases between. Germline values: CDR1 KGHSH, CDR2 LQKENI. The CDR3 length is 16 residues. Here the CDR3 reads CASSPGEGGFHSPLHF. The CDR3 nucleotides are TGTGCCAGCTCACCGGGGGAAGGAGGGTTCCATTCACCCCTCCACTTT.

The chain couples TRBV6-1 to TRBJ1-3; D is unclear. CDR3 length equals 13 residues. V gave up 3 bases and J gave up 4 bases, with 7 bases separating them. CDR1 is MNHNS, CDR2 SASEGT, per germline. The CDR3 is CASSEGQGNTIYF. The CDR3 DNA reads TGTGCCAGCAGTGAGGGTCAGGGAAACACCATATATTTT.

The chain recombines TRBV12-3 or TRBV12-4 with TRBJ1-1, with D unresolved. V lost 3 bases, J lost 3 bases, and 5 bases lay in between. CDR3 size: 12 residues. The CDR3 loop reads CASSFTYTEAFF. The CDR3 coding sequence is TGTGCCAGCAGTTTTACTTACACTGAAGCTTTCTTT.

This rearrangement joins TRBV18 to TRBJ1-1, with TRBD1 matching over 7 bases. Trimming at V came to 5 bases and at J to 0 bases, leaving 6 bases not matched to a gene. Germline CDR1 and CDR2: KGHSH and LQKENI. The CDR3 is 15 residues long. The CDR3 nucleotides are TGTGCCAGCTCATGCCGGGACAGCATGAACACTGAAGCTTTCTTT. This sequence encodes CASSCRDSMNTEAFF.

V gene TRBV5-3 combines with J gene TRBJ2-5, with TRBD1 matching over 11 bases. TRBV5-3 counts as an open reading frame of uncertain function. The CDR3 is 14 residues long. Trimming removed 4 bases from V and 5 bases from J; junction bases left unmatched: 4. This CDR3 reads CARSGTGGGETQYF. The DNA for the CDR3 is TGTGCCAGAAGCGGGACAGGGGGAGGTGAGACCCAGTACTTC.

This sequence joins TRBV2 and TRBJ2-2; TRBD1 matches at 10 bases. Germline V gene data show CDR1 as SNHLY and CDR2 as FYNNEI. CDR3 length: 16 amino acids. V was clipped by 6 bases and J by 6 bases; unmatched bases: 10. The CDR3 bases are TGTGCCAGCAGCGCACAGACAGGGGGCGCATCCGGGGAGCTGTTTTTT. Its protein product is CASSAQTGGASGELFF.

The rearrangement uses TRBV5-1 and TRBJ2-1, with 15 bases aligning to TRBD2. Trimming removed 4 bases from V and 10 bases from J; junction bases left unmatched: 6. The CDR3 consists of 15 residues. Germline assignment: CDR1 SGHRS and CDR2 YFSETQ. The CDR3 DNA reads TGCGCCAGCAGCCCCGGACTAGCGGGAGGGCACGAGCAGTTCTTC. Its translation: CASSPGLAGGHEQFF.